This TCR beta chain is drawn from a study of OX40 agonist ivuxolimab in advanced cancers. For the study at large: Three patients, one with hepatocellular carcinoma and two with cutaneous melanoma, responded partially.

V dropped 5 bases and J dropped 2 bases, with 11 bases sitting between them. The V gene's germline CDR1 is SGHDT and CDR2 YYEEEE. The CDR3 is 13 amino acids. The protocol was immunoSEQ multiplex PCR, while the TCRdb copy is restricted to in-frame clones and leaves out a portion. This repertoire shows 60,000 to 85,000 clones, under 95% found once; its top ten account for 0.3% to 0.4%. The origin of this receptor is an adult with an advanced solid tumor such as melanoma, head and neck, liver or kidney cancer. This specimen was CD4+ or CD8+ T cells sorted from blood, taken in a trial of the OX40 agonist ivuxolimab. The V gene is TRBV5-6, the J gene TRBJ2-7, with D tentatively TRBD1 (6 bases). CDR3 amino acids: CASSSGQPYEQYF. CDR3 DNA sequence: TGTGCCAGCAGTTCAGGACAGCCCTACGAGCAGTACTTC.